Each of the 24 T cell receptor beta chains below was sequenced from the same sample in a study of T cell responses to AZD1222 COVID-19 vaccine. Sequencing used immunoSEQ multiplex PCR; TCRdb keeps in-frame clones, though not all of them. The sample shows 150,000 to 200,000 clones, roughly 90% of them seen only once. Sequenced here: peripheral blood, sampled on day 0 of AZD1222 vaccination. The receptor source for this set is an adult in good health.

The chain employs TRBV24-1 and TRBJ1-5, with D perhaps TRBD1 (5 bases). The CDR3 has 13 residues. Germline V lookup: CDR1 KGHDR, CDR2 SFDVKD. The V gene lost 5 bases and the J gene lost 2 bases, with 6 bases spanning the gap. This CDR3 reads CATSGGGNQPQHF. As DNA, the CDR3 is TGTGCCACCAGTGGGGGGGGCAATCAGCCCCAGCATTTT.

The rearrangement links TRBV4-2 to TRBJ2-7, with TRBD2 matching over 11 bases. This CDR3 spans 15 amino acids. J lost 4 bases, V lost 4 bases, and 6 bases had no gene match. Per germline, CDR1 LGHNA and CDR2 YNFKEQ. In DNA, the CDR3 is TGTGCCAGCAGCCTCCGAACTAGCGGGAGTTACGAGCAGTACTTC. Its protein is CASSLRTSGSYEQYF.

V usage is TRBV30 and J usage is TRBJ1-1, with TRBD1 identical over 7 bases. The CDR3 loop spans 16 amino acids. V shed 0 bases and J 0 bases; nucleotides not matched to a gene: 7. Germline V gives CDR1 GTSNPN, CDR2 SVGIG (reference sequence). The CDR3: CAWSVQGRTMNTEAFF. The CDR3 nucleotides read TGTGCCTGGAGTGTACAGGGGCGGACAATGAACACTGAAGCTTTCTTT.

This sequence joins TRBV13 and TRBJ2-7; TRBD2 matches 8 bases. The CDR3 is made up of 15 amino acids. V was pared by 3 bases and J by 6 bases, with 10 bases of the junction left unmatched. Germline values: CDR1 PRHDT, CDR2 FYEKMQ (reference sequence). CDR3 coding DNA: TGTGCCAGCAGCTTGGGGGTAGCGGGAACCCGCGAGCAGTACTTC. The encoded protein is CASSLGVAGTREQYF.

This clone was seen just once. The rearrangement links TRBV10-1 to TRBJ2-3, with TRBD2 identical over 10 bases. Trimming at V came to 0 bases and at J to 5 bases, leaving 2 bases not matched to a gene. Germline values: CDR1 WNHNN, CDR2 SYGVQD (reference sequence). This CDR3 region has 15 residues. The CDR3, as DNA: TGCGCCAGCAGTGAGTCGAGCGGGAGGGGAGATACGCAGTATTTT. Protein product: CASSESSGRGDTQYF.

The CDR3 DNA sequence: TGTGCCAGCACCACCTCACGGACGGAGCAGTTCTTC. Translation gives CASTTSRTEQFF. The V call is TRBV2, the J call TRBJ2-1; D remains unclear. The CDR3 runs 12 residues. Deletions cut 7 bases from V and 10 bases from J, with 14 bases between. In germline, CDR1 is SNHLY, CDR2 FYNNEI.

The chain recombines TRBV6-5 with TRBJ1-1, with a tentative D call TRBD1 (5 bases). Per the germline V gene, CDR1 is MNHEY and CDR2 is SVGAGI. Trimming removed 2 bases from V and 6 bases from J, with 10 bases in between. CDR3 length equals 13 residues. CDR3 in DNA: TGTGCCAGCAGTTACACCCAGGGCCCTGAAGCTTTCTTT. This encodes CASSYTQGPEAFF.

The genes are TRBV2 and TRBJ2-7; 9 bases agree with TRBD2. This CDR3 is built from 14 residues. J gave up 2 bases and V 7 bases, and 6 bases lay outside the gene matches. Germline-derived CDR1 and CDR2 are SNHLY and FYNNEI. DNA of the CDR3: TGTGCCAGCATCCCCGGGACTAGCCCCTACGAGCAGTACTTC. This codes for CASIPGTSPYEQYF. Supplemented by reference TRBV2 and TRBJ2-7, the full variable domain reads EPEVTQTPSHQVTQMGQEVILRCVPISNHLYFYWYRQILGQKVEFLVSFYNNEISEKSEIFDDQFSVERPDGSNFTLKIRSTKLEDSAMYFCASIPGTSPYEQYFGPGTRLTVT.

J is TRBJ1-2 and V is TRBV28; D is perhaps TRBD1 (6 bases). Germline V gene sequence: CDR1 MDHEN, CDR2 SYDVKM. Trimming pared 6 bases from V and 7 bases from J, leaving 15 bases between. CDR3 length: 13 residues. The CDR3 nucleotides are TGTGCCAGCAGAAACCAGGGGATTGTTGGCTACACCTTC. Translated, it gives CASRNQGIVGYTF.

The CDR3 DNA sequence: TGTGCCTGGAAGACTGGGAGTGAGCAGTTCTTC. Translated, it gives CAWKTGSEQFF. The J gene is TRBJ2-1, the V gene TRBV30; D is possibly TRBD2 (5 bases). Germline V gene sequence: CDR1 GTSNPN, CDR2 SVGIG (reference sequence). V gave up 4 bases and J gave up 9 bases, with 10 bases separating them. This CDR3 is 11 amino acids long.

This chain uses TRBV9 with TRBJ1-5; D unclear. This CDR3 has 12 residues. Germline CDR1 reads SGDLS; CDR2 reads YYNGEE. V lost 1 base and J 7 bases, leaving 6 bases between the germline ends. DNA of the CDR3: TGTGCCAGCAGCGTACGTGGCCAGCCCCAGCATTTT. This sequence encodes CASSVRGQPQHF.

This chain uses TRBV19 with TRBJ1-4; TRBD1 agrees at 8 bases. This CDR3 contains 14 residues. Losses at the gene ends were 4 bases for V and 8 bases for J; bases not matched to a gene: 6. From germline, CDR1 is LNHDA and CDR2 SQIVND (reference sequence). The CDR3 sequence: CASSNGQGAEKLFF. The CDR3 DNA is TGTGCCAGTAGTAATGGTCAGGGGGCGGAAAAACTGTTTTTT.

The V and J genes are TRBV14 and TRBJ2-3; D not resolved. The ends were cut back, 0 bases at V and 4 bases at J, with 5 bases in the middle. The CDR3 runs to 13 residues. Looked up from germline, CDR1 is SGHDN and CDR2 is FVKESK. The CDR3 here is CASSQDRPDTQYF. CDR3 in DNA: TGTGCCAGCAGCCAAGATCGCCCAGATACGCAGTATTTT.

The chain has TRBV7-2 and TRBJ2-7, with D tentatively TRBD2 (5 bases). The germline V gene has CDR1 SGHTA and CDR2 FQGNSA. The CDR3 loop spans 14 amino acids. V was trimmed by 8 bases and J by 3 bases, leaving 17 bases between them. The DNA of the CDR3 is TGTGCCAGCCGCAAGACCGGGATGGGCTACGAGCAGTACTTC. It codes for CASRKTGMGYEQYF.

The chain employs TRBV28 and TRBJ1-5; a weak D match, TRBD1 (5 bases). Germline CDR1 is MDHEN and CDR2 is SYDVKM. V lost 4 bases and J lost 1, with 5 bases in between. This CDR3 comprises 13 residues. The CDR3 DNA reads TGTGCCAGCAGTTGGGGGAGCAATCAGCCCCAGCATTTT. Translating gives CASSWGSNQPQHF.

This chain connects TRBV19 to TRBJ2-3; D might be TRBD2 (5 bases). From germline, CDR1 is LNHDA and CDR2 SQIVND (reference sequence). Trimming stripped 7 bases from V and 4 bases from J, with 21 bases between. This CDR3 is built from 16 residues. CDR3 loop: CASNPRRTSGADTQYF. CDR3 nucleotide sequence: TGTGCCAGTAATCCCCGTCGGACTTCGGGCGCAGATACGCAGTATTTT.

The chain couples TRBV19 to TRBJ2-7; D unresolved. The germline V gene encodes CDR1 LNHDA and CDR2 SQIVND (reference sequence). The CDR3 runs 14 residues. The V end was cut by 6 bases, the J end by 6 bases, with 18 bases between. The DNA for the CDR3 is TGTGCCAGTAGCCGGGCAGCTATGAAGTTCGAGCAGTACTTC. The encoded protein is CASSRAAMKFEQYF.

The chain recombines TRBV5-1 with TRBJ1-1; TRBD1 might be the D (5 bases). CDR3 length: 14 amino acids. CDR1 SGHRS and CDR2 YFSETQ come from the germline V gene. V was trimmed by 0 bases and J by 7 bases, leaving 13 bases between them. The CDR3 bases are TGCGCCAGCAGCTTGGATGGACAAAAACTTGAAGCTTTCTTT. The encoded protein is CASSLDGQKLEAFF.

The chain employs TRBV5-1 and TRBJ1-4; TRBD1 agrees at 7 bases. Losses at the gene ends were 2 bases for V and 5 bases for J; bases not matched to a gene: 9. In germline, CDR1 is SGHRS, CDR2 YFSETQ. The CDR3 sequence is 16 residues long. The CDR3 is CASSLVPAGGNEKLFF. Here the CDR3 DNA reads TGCGCCAGCAGCTTAGTTCCGGCAGGGGGGAATGAAAAACTGTTTTTT.

Points on this clone: Other DNA sequences in the same sample also yield this CDR3. The CDR3 reads CASSLEASGSYEQYF. The CDR3 nucleotides are TGCGCCAGCAGCTTGGAGGCTAGCGGTTCCTACGAGCAGTACTTC. The gene calls are TRBV5-1 and TRBJ2-7; 7 bases map to TRBD2. The germline V gene encodes CDR1 SGHRS and CDR2 YFSETQ. The CDR3 is 15 residues long. With V trimmed by 0 bases and J by 1 base, 4 bases remained unmatched.

The rearrangement uses TRBV28 and TRBJ1-6; perhaps TRBD1 as D (5 bases). This CDR3 has 13 amino acids. CDR1 and CDR2 (germline): MDHEN, SYDVKM. The V end lost 6 bases, the J end lost 4 bases, and 7 bases lay between the germline ends. The CDR3 loop is CASRGPYNSPLHF. CDR3 coding DNA: TGTGCCAGCAGGGGGCCTTATAATTCACCCCTCCACTTT.

The chain recombines TRBV19 with TRBJ2-1; D call uncertain. Germline CDR1 LNHDA, CDR2 SQIVND (reference sequence). V was trimmed by 6 bases and J by 6 bases, leaving 15 bases between them. The CDR3 is 14 amino acids. The CDR3 DNA sequence: TGTGCCAGTAGAGCAGTTCCCGGTTTCAATGAGCAGTTCTTC. It translates to CASRAVPGFNEQFF.

A note on this clone: The identical CDR3 is also encoded by other nucleotide sequences in the sample. The V and J genes are TRBV6-5 and TRBJ1-5; D call uncertain. CDR3 length: 14 residues. V shed 2 bases and J shed 1 base, with 6 bases lying between them. CDR1 and CDR2 from the germline V gene are MNHEY and SVGAGI. CDR3 protein: CASSYGGSNQPQHF. For the CDR3, the DNA is TGTGCCAGCAGTTACGGAGGGAGCAATCAGCCCCAGCATTTT.

The chain couples TRBV3-1 (or the pseudogene TRBV3-2) to TRBJ2-2; D possibly corresponds to TRBD2 (5 bases). The CDR3 is 18 residues long. Trimming pared 1 base from V and 0 bases from J, leaving 15 bases between. In germline, CDR1 is LGHDT, CDR2 YNNKEL (reference sequence). This CDR3 is CASSQVAGLRPNTGELFF. The CDR3 nucleotides are TGTGCCAGCAGCCAAGTGGCGGGTCTACGACCGAACACCGGGGAGCTGTTTTTT.